These 29 T cell receptor beta chains were sequenced from one sample in a study of identical twins. TCRdb used MiXCR to reprocess the 5' RACE reads, holding one entry per CDR3 protein. The table records a few hundred thousand distinct CDR3 sequences, about 8.3% of them present only once. Separately, the same data were catalogued under a study of yellow fever vaccine responses in identical twins.

Sequencing input: CD8+ T cells sorted from blood. These receptors were taken from a woman younger than 35 in good health.

This clonotype was counted many times. The V and J genes are TRBV27 and TRBJ2-1; D is unclear. Trimming removed 0 bases from V and 6 bases from J, with 9 bases in between. This CDR3 comprises 14 residues. Looked up from germline, CDR1 is MNHEY and CDR2 is SMNVEV (reference sequence). The CDR3 region is CASSLSVLINEQFF. The CDR3 DNA sequence: TGTGCCAGCAGTTTATCAGTCCTCATCAATGAGCAGTTCTTC.

The chain recombines TRBV18 with TRBJ1-5; D gene unclear. The germline V gene encodes CDR1 KGHSH and CDR2 LQKENI. This CDR3 is 12 amino acids long. Trimming took off 4 bases at V and 4 bases at J, with 5 bases between the two ends. The CDR3 nucleotides are TGTGCCAGCTCACGCCCTAATCAGCCCCAGCATTTT. Encoded protein: CASSRPNQPQHF.

This clonotype was recorded a few times. This CDR3 reads CASSSPRSGNEQFF. The CDR3 nucleotides read TGTGCCAGCAGCTCGCCAAGATCGGGGAATGAGCAGTTCTTC. The rearrangement uses TRBV11-3 and TRBJ2-1, with D possibly matching TRBD2 (5 bases). Germline CDR1 SGHNT, CDR2 YENEEA. CDR3 length: 14 residues. Trimming stripped 4 bases from V and 7 bases from J, with 14 bases between.

This clonotype was found a few times. This chain links TRBV7-8 with TRBJ2-2, with D perhaps matching TRBD1 or TRBD2 (5 bases each). The CDR3 is 16 residues long. The germline V gene encodes CDR1 SGHVS and CDR2 FQNEAQ. V shed 5 bases and J shed 6 bases, with 19 bases lying between them. As DNA, the CDR3 is TGTGCCAGCAGCCCGGCTTGGGGGAAGGTCGCCGGGGAGCTGTTTTTT. This sequence encodes CASSPAWGKVAGELFF. The full variable domain, rest sourced from reference TRBV7-8 and TRBJ2-2, is GAGVSQSPRYKVAKRGQDVALRCDPISGHVSLFWYQQALGQGPEFLTYFQNEAQLDKSGLPSDRFFAERPEGSVSTLKIQRTQQEDSAVYLCASSPAWGKVAGELFFGEGSRLTVL.

This clonotype has a handful of counts. J is TRBJ2-7 and V is TRBV27; 8 nucleotides agree with TRBD1. CDR1 MNHEY and CDR2 SMNVEV come from the germline V gene (reference sequence). V dropped 2 bases and J dropped 4; count of bases not matched to a gene: 7. CDR3 length: 15 amino acids. The CDR3 nucleotides read TGTGCCAGCAGTTTAGGGACAGGACCAATTTACGAGCAGTACTTC. Translating gives CASSLGTGPIYEQYF.

Concerning this clonotype: At one boundary the junction diverges from the germline segment, which might be a read error. V and J are TRBV6-1 and TRBJ1-1; tentative D call: TRBD1 (6 bases). The CDR3 covers 16 residues. CDR1 is MNHNS and CDR2 is SASEGT in the germline V gene. The CDR3 loop is CASNERGWGRITEAFF. CDR3 DNA: TGTGCCAGCAATGAAAGGGGTTGGGGGCGCATCACTGAAGCTTTCTTT.

This clonotype was seen many times. This chain links TRBV28 with TRBJ2-3, with D perhaps matching TRBD1 (6 bases). Trimming removed 2 bases at V and 0 bases at J, with 15 bases between. This CDR3 region has 17 residues. From germline, CDR1 is MDHEN and CDR2 SYDVKM. Here the CDR3 DNA reads TGTGCCAGCAGTTTACCCTTTGACAGGTACAGCACAGATACGCAGTATTTT. Translating gives CASSLPFDRYSTDTQYF.

This sequence joins TRBV7-9 and TRBJ2-7; D gene ambiguous. Germline V lookup: CDR1 SEHNR, CDR2 FQNEAQ (reference sequence). V was clipped by 4 bases and J by 3 bases, with 7 bases between them. This CDR3 has 12 amino acids. Here the CDR3 reads CASSYRGYEQYF. CDR3 coding DNA: TGTGCCAGCAGCTATCGAGGCTACGAGCAGTACTTC.

This clonotype was picked up a small number of times. The gene calls are TRBV24-1 and TRBJ2-1; a possible D gene is TRBD2 (6 bases). Germline V gene sequence: CDR1 KGHDR, CDR2 SFDVKD. The V end was cut by 4 bases, the J end by 4 bases, with 10 bases between. The CDR3 contains 14 residues. This chain's CDR3 is CATSETTSYNEQFF. The CDR3 DNA is TGTGCCACCAGTGAGACGACTAGTTACAATGAGCAGTTCTTC.

The rearrangement uses TRBV7-9 and TRBJ2-7, with D tentatively TRBD1 (6 bases). Trimming removed 2 bases at V and 3 bases at J, with 14 bases between. The germline V gene encodes CDR1 SEHNR and CDR2 FQNEAQ (reference sequence). The CDR3 is made up of 15 amino acids. In DNA, the CDR3 is TGTGCCAGCAGCTTACCGACAGGCGCCGGCTACGAGCAGTACTTC. Its protein is CASSLPTGAGYEQYF.

This clonotype showed up many times. The rearrangement uses TRBV7-9 and TRBJ2-3; 7 bases line up with TRBD1. Germline lookup yields CDR1 SEHNR and CDR2 FQNEAQ (reference sequence). The CDR3 extends over 16 amino acids. V lost 5 bases and J lost 0; bases outside the gene matches: 8. Here the CDR3 DNA reads TGTGCCAGCAGCCCCCGGGACAGAGCTAGCACAGATACGCAGTATTTT. Its protein product is CASSPRDRASTDTQYF.

J is TRBJ2-5 and V is TRBV7-8; D gene unclear. This CDR3 has 15 amino acids. Trimming stripped 5 bases from V and 5 bases from J, with 18 bases between. Germline V gives CDR1 SGHVS, CDR2 FQNEAQ. The CDR3 bases are TGTGCCAGCAGCACCATAAGGCAGCCCCAGGAGACCCAGTACTTC. It codes for CASSTIRQPQETQYF.

This clonotype was seen a handful of times. This rearrangement joins TRBV12-3 or TRBV12-4 to TRBJ2-7, with D possibly matching TRBD2 (6 bases). With 4 bases removed from V and 3 bases from J, the gap between germline ends came to 10 bases. The CDR3 contains 13 residues. DNA of the CDR3: TGTGCCAGCAGTTATCGGGACTTCTACGAGCAGTACTTC. Amino acids: CASSYRDFYEQYF.

This clonotype was seen repeatedly, ten times or more. At one end, the junction sequence differs from germline, possibly due to a read error. The rearrangement links TRBV20-1 to TRBJ2-7, with a possible D match to TRBD2 (6 bases). There are 16 residues in the CDR3. CDR1 DFQATT and CDR2 SNEGSKA come from the germline V gene (reference sequence). The CDR3 loop is CSAGEYRGYGPYEQYF. DNA for the CDR3: TGCAGTGCTGGAGAGTATCGGGGGTATGGACCCTACGAGCAGTACTTC.

This clonotype was observed a few times. V is TRBV6-5 and J is TRBJ2-2; 10 bases are shared with TRBD1. This CDR3 contains 15 residues. With 4 bases clipped from V and 6 bases from J, the junction kept 5 bases outside the gene matches. The germline gives CDR1 MNHEY, CDR2 SVGAGI. CDR3 nucleotides: TGTGCCAGCAGTTCCCTAGGGACAGGGGCCGGGGAGCTGTTTTTT. Its protein is CASSSLGTGAGELFF.

This clonotype was picked up many times. The chain carries TRBV2 and TRBJ2-2; possibly TRBD2 for D (6 bases). Germline CDR1 and CDR2: SNHLY and FYNNEI. CDR3 length: 17 residues. The V end was cut by 3 bases, the J end by 2 bases, with 16 bases between. The CDR3 loop reads CASSDYRDSINTGELFF. Written as DNA, the CDR3 is TGTGCCAGCAGTGACTATAGGGACTCGATTAACACCGGGGAGCTGTTTTTT.

This clonotype has a single count. The chain couples TRBV4-1 to TRBJ2-5; TRBD2 might be the D (5 bases). This CDR3 comprises 15 residues. With 0 bases removed from V and 5 bases from J, the gap between germline ends came to 13 bases. Germline CDR1 reads MGHRA; CDR2 reads YSYEKL. The CDR3 sequence: CASSQDPGMGETQYF. In DNA form, the CDR3 reads TGCGCCAGCAGCCAAGATCCCGGGATGGGGGAGACCCAGTACTTC.

The table lists this clonotype with many counts. The chain has TRBV3-1 and TRBJ2-2, with D uncertain. V shed 1 base and J shed 6 bases, with 12 bases lying between them. Looked up from germline, CDR1 is LGHDT and CDR2 is YNNKEL (reference sequence). The CDR3 loop spans 15 amino acids. The CDR3 DNA sequence: TGTGCCAGCAGCCAAGGTTTGGGCTCCGCCGGGGAGCTGTTTTTT. Its translation is CASSQGLGSAGELFF.

This clonotype has ten or more counts. This chain connects TRBV11-1 to TRBJ2-2; unclear D gene. CDR1 SGHAT and CDR2 FQDESV come from the germline V gene (reference sequence). V dropped 5 bases and J dropped 5 bases, with 9 bases sitting between them. The CDR3 has 13 residues. Here the CDR3 DNA reads TGTGCCAGCAGCCCCGGGTGGACCGGGGAGCTGTTTTTT. Protein product: CASSPGWTGELFF.

The table lists this clonotype with a few counts. The V gene is TRBV9, the J gene TRBJ2-7; possibly TRBD1 or TRBD2 for D (6 bases each). The germline CDR1 and CDR2 sequences are SGDLS and YYNGEE. V lost 0 bases, J lost 2 bases, and 12 bases lay in between. This CDR3 region has 15 residues. CDR3 coding DNA: TGTGCCAGCAGCGTAGCCGCCGGGGGCCCCTACGAGCAGTACTTC. Translated, it gives CASSVAAGGPYEQYF.

This chain uses TRBV7-3 with TRBJ2-1, with 7 bases that match TRBD2. The CDR3 extends over 15 amino acids. The trim removed 2 bases at V and 4 bases at J, leaving 5 bases unmatched. Germline V CDR1 and CDR2: SGHTA, FQGTGA. CDR3 in DNA: TGTGCCAGCAGCTTATGGGGCGGGGGATACAATGAGCAGTTCTTC. Protein sequence: CASSLWGGGYNEQFF.

The chain links TRBV20-1 to TRBJ2-5, with D unclear. The CDR3 totals 12 residues. V was clipped by 7 bases and J by 5 bases, with 14 bases between them. CDR1 DFQATT and CDR2 SNEGSKA come from the germline V gene (reference sequence). CDR3 DNA sequence: TGCAGTGTTAAGCCAGCGAGGGAGACCCAGTACTTC. It codes for CSVKPARETQYF.

In its sample, this clonotype was seen a few times. V gene TRBV20-1 combines with J gene TRBJ1-5; D is possibly TRBD1 (5 bases). CDR3 length: 16 amino acids. The V and J ends lost 4 bases and 0 bases respectively, with 16 bases between them. Germline V CDR1 and CDR2: DFQATT, SNEGSKA (reference sequence). The DNA for the CDR3 is TGCAGTGCTAAGGGTAACGGGGCCGGTAGCAATCAGCCCCAGCATTTT. It specifies CSAKGNGAGSNQPQHF.

This clonotype was seen a few times. The chain employs TRBV12-3 or TRBV12-4 and TRBJ1-1; D remains unclear. The CDR3 runs to 14 residues. Trimming took 6 bases from V and 6 from J, leaving 17 bases between them. In DNA, the CDR3 is TGTGCCAGCAGAGGAGACTCACTCCTCGCTGAAGCTTTCTTT. Its translation is CASRGDSLLAEAFF.

This clonotype was detected a few times. The chain carries TRBV14 and TRBJ1-2, with TRBD1 as a possible D gene (5 bases). The CDR3 has 13 amino acids. CDR1 is SGHDN and CDR2 is FVKESK in the germline V gene. V was shortened by 5 bases and J by 2 bases, with 9 bases between the two germline ends. The CDR3 DNA sequence: TGTGCCAGCAGCGAGGGGCTAAACTATGGCTACACCTTC. Translated, it gives CASSEGLNYGYTF.

In its sample, this clonotype was seen many times. The rearrangement uses TRBV4-3 and TRBJ1-1; D remains unclear. V lost 1 base to trimming and J lost 7 bases, with 7 bases between them. The CDR3 contains 12 residues. CDR1 and CDR2 (germline): LGHNA, YSLEER. CDR3 sequence (DNA): TGCGCCAGCAGCCAAGTTGGCGGTGAAGCTTTCTTT. Its translation: CASSQVGGEAFF.

This clonotype was counted at least ten times. The chain couples TRBV6-5 to TRBJ2-3, with 7 bases aligning to TRBD2. The CDR3 totals 17 residues. V was pared by 4 bases and J by 1 base, with 11 bases of the junction left unmatched. Germline CDR1 MNHEY, CDR2 SVGAGI. The CDR3: CASSFWAGEGGTDTQYF. CDR3 nucleotides: TGTGCCAGCAGTTTCTGGGCGGGGGAGGGAGGCACAGATACGCAGTATTTT.

This clonotype was detected a few times. The chain links TRBV5-6 to TRBJ2-7, with 8 bases aligning to TRBD1. The length of the CDR3 is 13 residues. Germline V CDR1 and CDR2: SGHDT, YYEEEE. Unmatched junction bases numbered 4, after V lost 3 bases and J lost 5 bases. CDR3 nucleotide sequence: TGTGCCAGCAGCTACCGGACAGGGCACGAGCAGTACTTC. Translated: CASSYRTGHEQYF.

The chain uses TRBV15 and TRBJ2-7, with D perhaps assigned TRBD1 or TRBD2 (5 bases each). Germline V gene sequence: CDR1 LNHNV, CDR2 YYDKDF (reference sequence). With 5 bases removed from V and 1 base from J, the gap between germline ends came to 15 bases. CDR3 length: 15 residues. The CDR3 loop is CATSPRRDPSYEQYF. CDR3 sequence (DNA): TGTGCCACCAGCCCCCGCCGGGACCCTTCCTACGAGCAGTACTTC.